This is a list of T cell receptor beta chains from one sample in a study of blood T cell repertoires in COVID-19. Using immunoSEQ multiplex PCR, the repertoire was profiled, and TCRdb retains in-frame clones only, with some absent. The repertoire has around 150,000 clones, over 70% of them found once; the top ten carry over 10%. Sequenced: PBMCs or T cells enriched from blood (not recorded which). The receptors here all came from an older woman who had recovered from COVID-19. Each CDR3 is given with its conserved first and last residue. The D gene is left open where the match is weak. Clone sizes are given selectively: once, few, many, or a class where the clone is expanded.

abundance	d_gene	v_gene	j_gene	CDR3aa	CDR3nt
-	-	TRBV12-3/TRBV12-4	TRBJ1-2	CASTRSNYGYTF	TGTGCCAGCACCCGGTCTAACTATGGCTACACCTTC
-	-	TRBV16	TRBJ1-3	CASSQSAGVIGGNTIYF	TGTGCCAGCAGCCAATCAGCCGGGGTCATCGGGGGAAACACCATATATTTT
-	TRBD1	TRBV20-1	TRBJ2-7	CSASGTGAVRNYEQYF	TGCAGTGCTAGTGGGACAGGGGCGGTCAGAAACTACGAGCAGTACTTC
-	-	TRBV6-6	TRBJ1-3	CALSPPSGNTIYF	TGTGCCCTGTCCCCCCCCTCTGGAAACACCATATATTTT
-	-	TRBV24-1	TRBJ2-5	CATSDPSGTGETQYF	TGTGCCACCAGTGACCCCTCGGGAACGGGGGAGACCCAGTACTTC
-	-	TRBV19	TRBJ1-5	CASSMRQYSNQPQHF	TGTGCCAGTAGTATGAGGCAGTATAGCAATCAGCCCCAGCATTTT
-	TRBD1	TRBV5-1	TRBJ1-4	CARKATGEGGEKLFF	TGCGCCAGAAAGGCGACAGGGGAAGGGGGTGAAAAACTGTTTTTT
-	-	TRBV28	TRBJ1-2	CASGPPDSNYGYTF	TGTGCCAGCGGGCCACCAGACAGCAACTATGGCTACACCTTC
-	-	TRBV28	TRBJ1-2	CASSRAGSLAGNYGYTF	TGTGCCAGCAGTAGGGCGGGCAGCCTAGCCGGTAACTATGGCTACACCTTC
-	TRBD2	TRBV5-8	TRBJ2-1	CASRSPLAGVYNEQFF	TGTGCCAGCAGATCACCACTAGCGGGAGTCTACAATGAGCAGTTCTTC
few	-	TRBV4-2	TRBJ2-1	CAAGVSDRVTYNEQFF	TGTGCCGCCGGGGTGAGCGACCGAGTAACCTACAATGAGCAGTTCTTC
-	-	TRBV5-1	TRBJ1-1	CASSRTGSNTEAFF	TGCGCCAGCAGCCGCACAGGGTCGAACACTGAAGCTTTCTTT
-	TRBD1	TRBV27	TRBJ2-7	CASSPRTGTSYEQYF	TGTGCCAGCAGTCCAAGGACAGGTACCTCCTACGAGCAGTACTTC
-	TRBD1	TRBV14	TRBJ2-1	CASSPWTGRINEQFF	TGTGCCAGCAGCCCCTGGACAGGGCGAATCAATGAGCAGTTCTTC
-	-	TRBV18	TRBJ2-7	CASSAGNSRYEQYF	TGTGCCAGCTCGGCAGGGAATTCGCGCTACGAGCAGTACTTC
-	-	TRBV3-1/TRBV3-2	TRBJ1-2	CASSQDQGAGDGYTF	TGTGCCAGCAGCCAAGACCAAGGGGCTGGGGATGGCTACACCTTC
-	TRBD1	TRBV6-5	TRBJ1-2	CASSYRTGIYGYTF	TGTGCCAGCAGTTACCGGACAGGGATCTATGGCTACACCTTC
-	TRBD1	TRBV19	TRBJ1-2	CASSRTGSNYGYTF	TGTGCCAGTAGCCGGACAGGGTCTAACTATGGCTACACCTTC
few	TRBD2	TRBV29-1	TRBJ2-3	CSVLRSGSSTDTQYF	TGCAGCGTTCTTCGTAGCGGGTCGAGCACAGATACGCAGTATTTT
-	TRBD1	TRBV19	TRBJ1-5	CASTTGGRYQPQHF	TGTGCCAGTACCACAGGGGGGAGATACCAGCCCCAGCATTTT
few	TRBD1	TRBV7-9	TRBJ1-2	CASSNRQGLGGYTF	TGTGCCAGCAGCAATCGACAGGGGTTGGGAGGCTACACCTTC
-	-	TRBV9	TRBJ1-2	CASSPRLGGYTF	TGTGCCAGCAGCCCAAGACTAGGCGGCTACACCTTC
-	TRBD1	TRBV9	TRBJ2-3	CASSVDRALSTDTQYF	TGTGCCAGCAGCGTGGACAGGGCCTTAAGCACAGATACGCAGTATTTT